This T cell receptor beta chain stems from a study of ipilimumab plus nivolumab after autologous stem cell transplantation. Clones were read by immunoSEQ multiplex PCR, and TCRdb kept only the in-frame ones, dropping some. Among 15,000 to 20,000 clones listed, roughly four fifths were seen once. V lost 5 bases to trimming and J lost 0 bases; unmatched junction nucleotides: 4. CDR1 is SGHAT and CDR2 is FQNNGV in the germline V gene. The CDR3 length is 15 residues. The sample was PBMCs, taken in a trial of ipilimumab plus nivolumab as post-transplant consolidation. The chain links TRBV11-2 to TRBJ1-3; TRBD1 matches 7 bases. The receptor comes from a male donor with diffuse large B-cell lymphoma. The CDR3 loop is CASSQTGISGNTIYF. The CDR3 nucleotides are TGTGCCAGCAGCCAGACAGGGATCTCTGGAAACACCATATATTTT.